This TCR beta chain originates from a study of neoadjuvant anti-PD-1 for oral cavity cancer. Time point defined: after neoadjuvant nivolumab, at surgical resection. This clone was picked up a small number of times. In germline, CDR1 is SGHTA, CDR2 FQGNSA. Losses at the gene ends were 1 base for V and 6 bases for J; bases not matched to a gene: 7. The CDR3 runs to 15 residues. Produced via immunoSEQ multiplex PCR; TCRdb's table is partial and in-frame only. The sample holds 14,000 to 15,000 clones; about 44% are singletons and the top ten take less than 45%. The TCR sequence derives from a person aged 40 to 85 with oral cavity squamous cell carcinoma. The sample was tumor tissue, taken after nivolumab (anti-PD-1) treatment. The chain couples TRBV7-2 to TRBJ2-3; 7 bases fit TRBD1. The CDR3 DNA reads TGTGCCAGCAGCTTAGTGGCAGGGGGAAGGGATACGCAGTATTTT. Amino acid sequence: CASSLVAGGRDTQYF.